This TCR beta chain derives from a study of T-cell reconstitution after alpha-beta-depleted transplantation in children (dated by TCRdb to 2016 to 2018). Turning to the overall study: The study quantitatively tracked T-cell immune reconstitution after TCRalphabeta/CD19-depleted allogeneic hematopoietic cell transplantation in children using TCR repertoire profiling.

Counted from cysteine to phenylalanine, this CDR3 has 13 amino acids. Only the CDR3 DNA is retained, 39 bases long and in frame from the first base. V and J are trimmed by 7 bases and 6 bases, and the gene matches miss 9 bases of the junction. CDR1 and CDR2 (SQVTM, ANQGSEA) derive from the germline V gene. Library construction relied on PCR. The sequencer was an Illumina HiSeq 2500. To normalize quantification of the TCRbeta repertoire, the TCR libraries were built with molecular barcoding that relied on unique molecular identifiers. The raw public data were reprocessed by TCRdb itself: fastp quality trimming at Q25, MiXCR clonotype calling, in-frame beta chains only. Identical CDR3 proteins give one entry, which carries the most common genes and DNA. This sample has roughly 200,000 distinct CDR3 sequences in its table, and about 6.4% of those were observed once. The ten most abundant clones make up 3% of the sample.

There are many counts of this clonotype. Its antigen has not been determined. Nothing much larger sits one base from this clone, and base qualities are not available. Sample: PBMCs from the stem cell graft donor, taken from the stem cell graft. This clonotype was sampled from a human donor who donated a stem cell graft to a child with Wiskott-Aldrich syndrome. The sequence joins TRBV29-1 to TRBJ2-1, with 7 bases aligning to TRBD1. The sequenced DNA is TGCAGCGCCCCGACAGGGTCAGTCAATGAGCAGTTCTTC. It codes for CSAPTGSVNEQFF.